This T cell receptor (beta chain) was retrieved from a study of sequential checkpoint blockade in melanoma. About the study: Randomization was 1:1 between first-line nivolumab→ipilimumab and ipilimumab→nivolumab. After both sequences, patients received maintenance nivolumab.

As for treatment: randomized to nivolumab then ipilimumab (arm A) or the reverse (arm B). None of the patients previously received DNA-damaging chemotherapy. From thawed PBMCs, live CD3+CD8+ cells negative for CD19 and CD56 were sorted. CDR1 and CDR2 from the germline V gene are LGHNA and YSLEER. The V and J ends lost 0 bases and 0 bases respectively, with 6 bases between them. The CDR3 spans 15 residues. Libraries were prepared by immunoSEQ multiplex PCR; TCRdb keeps only in-frame clonotypes and omits some of them. The table has 25,000 to 35,000 clones, 65% to 85% seen once. The TCR sequence derives from a human donor with melanoma. The chain recombines TRBV4-3 with TRBJ2-1, with D maybe TRBD2 (6 bases). Sequences were derived from CD8+ T cells sorted from blood (inferred from file names), sampled from a patient given nivolumab and ipilimumab in sequence. CDR3 region: CASSQERDSYNEQFF. The CDR3 DNA is TGCGCCAGCAGCCAAGAGCGGGACTCCTACAATGAGCAGTTCTTC.